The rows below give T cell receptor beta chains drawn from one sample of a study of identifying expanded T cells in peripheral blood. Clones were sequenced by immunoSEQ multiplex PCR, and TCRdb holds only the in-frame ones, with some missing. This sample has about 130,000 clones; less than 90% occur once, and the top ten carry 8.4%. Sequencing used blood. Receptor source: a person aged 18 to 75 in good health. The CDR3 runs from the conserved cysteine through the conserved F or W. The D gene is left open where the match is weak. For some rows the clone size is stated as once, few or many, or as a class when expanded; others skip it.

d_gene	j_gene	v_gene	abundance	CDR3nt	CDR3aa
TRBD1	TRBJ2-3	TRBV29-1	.	TGCAGCGTTGAAGGACAGGGAGTTGGGACAGATACGCAGTATTTT	CSVEGQGVGTDTQYF
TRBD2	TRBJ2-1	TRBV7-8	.	TGTGCCAGCAGCCTCGGACTAGCGGGAGGACACAATGAGCAGTTCTTC	CASSLGLAGGHNEQFF
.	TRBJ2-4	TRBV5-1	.	TGCGCCAGCAGCTTAACAGGACGGGTAGCCAAAAACATTCAGTACTTC	CASSLTGRVAKNIQYF
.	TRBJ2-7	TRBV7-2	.	TGTGCCAGCAGGTCAGGTTTTATTAACTACGAGCAGTACTTC	CASRSGFINYEQYF
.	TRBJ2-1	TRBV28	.	TGTGCCAGCAGTTTGGGCGATACCGCCTACAATGAGCAGTTCTTC	CASSLGDTAYNEQFF
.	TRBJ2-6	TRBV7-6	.	TGTGCCAGCAGCTTAAGGTGGATCCCTGGGGCCAACGTCCTGACTTTC	CASSLRWIPGANVLTF
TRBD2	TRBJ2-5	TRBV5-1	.	TGCGCCAGCAGCTTGGAGCCAGCGGGAGGTCTAGAGACCCAGTACTTC	CASSLEPAGGLETQYF
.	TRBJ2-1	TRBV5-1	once	TGCGCCAGCGTTCGGGACTCCACGTACAATGAGCAGTTCTTC	CASVRDSTYNEQFF
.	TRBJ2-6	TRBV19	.	TGTGCCAGTAGTACCCCGGGGTCGAAGGGCGGCAACGTCCTGACTTTC	CASSTPGSKGGNVLTF
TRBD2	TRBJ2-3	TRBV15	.	TGTGCCACCAGCCATACGAATATGACTAGCGGGAGGTCGCATACGCAGTATTTT	CATSHTNMTSGRSHTQYF
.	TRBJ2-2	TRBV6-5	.	TGTGCCAGCAGTTACTCCGGGACCTGGACCGGGGAGCTGTTTTTT	CASSYSGTWTGELFF
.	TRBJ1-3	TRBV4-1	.	TGCGCCAGCAGCCGAGCCGAAGGGTCCTACTCTGGAAACACCATATATTTT	CASSRAEGSYSGNTIYF
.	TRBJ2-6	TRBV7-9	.	TGTGCCAGCAGCTTAGTAAGGAGTCCTGGGGCCAACGTCCTGACTTTC	CASSLVRSPGANVLTF
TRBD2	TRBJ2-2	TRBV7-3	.	TGTGCCAGCAGCTCTTATCCTAGCGGCGGGGAGCTGTTTTTT	CASSSYPSGGELFF
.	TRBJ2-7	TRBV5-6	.	TGTGCCAGCAGCCAGAGCCTGAACGAGCAGTACTTC	CASSQSLNEQYF
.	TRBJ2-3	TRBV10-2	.	TGCGCCAGCAGTGCTGACCTCACAGATACGCAGTATTTT	CASSADLTDTQYF
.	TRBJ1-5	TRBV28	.	TGTGCCAGCAGTTTATTCACAGGTGGTATTCGTCAGCCCCAGCATTTT	CASSLFTGGIRQPQHF
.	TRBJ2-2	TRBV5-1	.	TGCGCCAGCAGCCTACGGACAGTTAACACCGGGGAGCTGTTTTTT	CASSLRTVNTGELFF
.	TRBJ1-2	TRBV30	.	TGTGCCTGGAGTGCTCGCTATGGCTACACCTTC	CAWSARYGYTF
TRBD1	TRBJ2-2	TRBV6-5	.	TGTGCCAGCGGGGACAGGGGATTCACCGGGGAGCTGTTTTTT	CASGDRGFTGELFF
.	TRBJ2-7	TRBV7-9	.	TGTGCCAGCAGCTCCGACATCCACGGCGAGCAGTACTTC	CASSSDIHGEQYF
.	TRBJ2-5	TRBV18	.	TGTGCCAGCTCACCACTTATCCTCGCCAGGCAGGGAGAGACCCAGTACTTC	CASSPLILARQGETQYF
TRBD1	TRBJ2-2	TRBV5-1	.	TGCGCCAGCAGCTCGGGACAGGGGAACACCGGGGAGCTGTTTTTT	CASSSGQGNTGELFF
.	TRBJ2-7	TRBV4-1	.	TGCGCCAGCAGCCAAGTCCCCATAGACTACGAGCAGTACTTC	CASSQVPIDYEQYF
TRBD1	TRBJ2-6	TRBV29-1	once	TGCAGCGTTGACCGGGGGACAGGGGCCGGGGCCAACGTCCTGACTTTC	CSVDRGTGAGANVLTF
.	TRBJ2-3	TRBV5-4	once	TGTGCCAGCAGCTTGGGAGGCGTCAGGGGTGCTGTAACAGATACGCAGTATTTT	CASSLGGVRGAVTDTQYF
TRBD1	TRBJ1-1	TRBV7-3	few	TGTGCCAGCAGACCCGGACAGGGTAACACTGAAGCTTTCTTT	CASRPGQGNTEAFF
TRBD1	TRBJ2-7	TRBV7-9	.	TGTGCCAGCAGCCCCGGGACAGGGCCCTACGAGCAGTACTTC	CASSPGTGPYEQYF
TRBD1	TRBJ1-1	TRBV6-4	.	TGTGCCAGCAGGGAGGAGACAGGGGCGGGCACTGAAGCTTTCTTT	CASREETGAGTEAFF
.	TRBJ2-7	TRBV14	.	TGTGCCAGCAGCCAAGATCCTCGTACAAGGTGGGAGCAGTACTTC	CASSQDPRTRWEQYF
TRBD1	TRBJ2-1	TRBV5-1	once	TGCGCCAGCAGCCCGACAGGGGGAGACGGAGAGCAGTTCTTC	CASSPTGGDGEQFF
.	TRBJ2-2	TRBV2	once	TGTGCCAGCAGTGATCGGGGCCCGAACACCGGGGAGCTGTTTTTT	CASSDRGPNTGELFF
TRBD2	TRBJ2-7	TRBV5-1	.	TGCGCCAGCAGCTTAGGGACTAGCGGGGCCCCCTACGAGCAGTACTTC	CASSLGTSGAPYEQYF
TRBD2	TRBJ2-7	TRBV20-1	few	TGCAGTGCCGAAAGCGGGGGGCAGTACTTC	CSAESGGQYF
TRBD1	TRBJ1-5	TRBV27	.	TGTGCCAGCAGAAGGGGGCGTCAGCCCCAGCATTTT	CASRRGRQPQHF
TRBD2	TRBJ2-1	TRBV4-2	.	TGTGCCAGCAGCCAAGAAGGGGTAGGGGGACTAGCGGGAGTCTACAATGAGCAGTTCTTC	CASSQEGVGGLAGVYNEQFF
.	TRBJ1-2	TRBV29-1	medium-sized	TGCAGCGCCGAGGGCAGGGGCGAGAACTATGGCTACACCTTC	CSAEGRGENYGYTF
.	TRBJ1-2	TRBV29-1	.	TGCAGCGTTGATGGTTACTATGGCTACACCTTC	CSVDGYYGYTF
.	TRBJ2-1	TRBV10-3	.	TGTGCCATCAGCGCTAGCGTAGAATTTAATGAGCAGTTCTTC	CAISASVEFNEQFF
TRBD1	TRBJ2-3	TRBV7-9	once	TGTGCCAGCAGCTTATTGTTGTCAGGGGGTAGCACAGATACGCAGTATTTT	CASSLLLSGGSTDTQYF
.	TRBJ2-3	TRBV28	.	TGTGCCAGCAGTACCGGGTTGGATACGCAGTATTTT	CASSTGLDTQYF
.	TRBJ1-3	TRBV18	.	TGTGCCAGCTCACCTCTCTCGGGATTAGGTGCCACCATATATTTT	CASSPLSGLGATIYF
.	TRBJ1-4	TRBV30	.	TGTGCCTGGGCGGGTAGGGGTATATACGAAAAACTGTTTTTT	CAWAGRGIYEKLFF
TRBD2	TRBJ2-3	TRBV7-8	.	TGTGCCAGCAGCCCTCGGAGCGGGGGATTAAGGGGGGCAGATACGCAGTATTTT	CASSPRSGGLRGADTQYF
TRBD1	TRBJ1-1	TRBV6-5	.	TGTGCCAGCAGCGCTTGGACAGGGCGGACTGAAGCTTTCTTT	CASSAWTGRTEAFF
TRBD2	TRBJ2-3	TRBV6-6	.	TGTGCCAGCAGTTACTGGGGCGGGAGGGCCACAGATACGCAGTATTTT	CASSYWGGRATDTQYF
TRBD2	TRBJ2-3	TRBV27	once	TGTGCCAGCAGTTTATCAAAAGCGGGGAGGGATACGCAGTATTTT	CASSLSKAGRDTQYF
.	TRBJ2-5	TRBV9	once	TGTGCCAGCAGCGCGGCACTCGGGGACCTACAAGAGACCCAGTACTTC	CASSAALGDLQETQYF
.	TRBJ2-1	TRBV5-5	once	TGTGCCAGCAGCCCCTCCATTGAGCAGTTCTTC	CASSPSIEQFF
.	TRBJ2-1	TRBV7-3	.	TGTGCCAGCAGCTCATGGCGATTAAGGCCAGATGAGCAGTTCTTC	CASSSWRLRPDEQFF
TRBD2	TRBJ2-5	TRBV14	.	TGTGCCAGCAGCCAAACTAGCGGGGGGTTCCAAGAGACCCAGTACTTC	CASSQTSGGFQETQYF
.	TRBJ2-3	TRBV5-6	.	TGTGCCAGCAGCCTGACGGGAGATACGCAGTATTTT	CASSLTGDTQYF
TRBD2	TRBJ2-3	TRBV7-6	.	TGTGCCAGCAGCCCGCTAGCGGGGGGCTCAGATACGCAGTATTTT	CASSPLAGGSDTQYF
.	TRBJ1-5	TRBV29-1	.	TGCAGCGTTGTAGGTGGGGGGGGTGATCAGCCCCAGCATTTT	CSVVGGGGDQPQHF
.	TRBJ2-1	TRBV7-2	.	TGTGCCAGCAGCTCGCAGTCGAGGGGGTCCTACAATGAGCAGTTCTTC	CASSSQSRGSYNEQFF
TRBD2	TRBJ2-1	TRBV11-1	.	TGTGCCAGCAGCTCTTTCTCTATGGGAGGGCGAGAGCAGTTCTTC	CASSSFSMGGREQFF
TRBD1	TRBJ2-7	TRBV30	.	TGTGCCTGGAGTGTTCTCCGGACAGGGGGAAACTACGAGCAGTACTTC	CAWSVLRTGGNYEQYF
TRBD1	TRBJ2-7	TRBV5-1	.	TGCGCCAGCAGCCCCGGGACAGTCTATGAGCAGTACTTC	CASSPGTVYEQYF
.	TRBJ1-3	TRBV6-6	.	TGTGCCAGCAGTTACGGGGTGAGCTACACCATATATTTT	CASSYGVSYTIYF